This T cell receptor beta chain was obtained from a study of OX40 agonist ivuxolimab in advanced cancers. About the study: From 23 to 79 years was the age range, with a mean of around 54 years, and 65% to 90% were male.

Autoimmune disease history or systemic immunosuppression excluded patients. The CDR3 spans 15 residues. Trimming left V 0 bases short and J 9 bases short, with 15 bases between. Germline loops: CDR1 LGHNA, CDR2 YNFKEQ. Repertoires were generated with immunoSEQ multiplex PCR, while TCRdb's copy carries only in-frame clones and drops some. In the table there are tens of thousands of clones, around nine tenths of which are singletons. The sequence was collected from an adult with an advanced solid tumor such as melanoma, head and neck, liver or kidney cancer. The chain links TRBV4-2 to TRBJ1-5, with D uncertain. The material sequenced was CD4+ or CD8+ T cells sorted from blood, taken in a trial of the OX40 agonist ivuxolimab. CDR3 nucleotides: TGTGCCAGCAGCCAAGATTGGGCCAGCACGAGGCCCCAGCATTTT. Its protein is CASSQDWASTRPQHF.